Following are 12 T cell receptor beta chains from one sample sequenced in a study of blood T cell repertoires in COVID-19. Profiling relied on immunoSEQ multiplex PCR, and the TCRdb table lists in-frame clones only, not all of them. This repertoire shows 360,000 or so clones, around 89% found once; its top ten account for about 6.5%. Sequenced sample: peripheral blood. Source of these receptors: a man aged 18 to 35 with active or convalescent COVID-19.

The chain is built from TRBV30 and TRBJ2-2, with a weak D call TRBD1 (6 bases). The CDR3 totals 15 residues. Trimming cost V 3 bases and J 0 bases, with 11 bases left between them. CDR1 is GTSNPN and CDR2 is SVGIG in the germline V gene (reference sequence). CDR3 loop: CAWRKAGANTGELFF. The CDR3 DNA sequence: TGTGCCTGGAGGAAGGCAGGGGCGAACACCGGGGAGCTGTTTTTT.

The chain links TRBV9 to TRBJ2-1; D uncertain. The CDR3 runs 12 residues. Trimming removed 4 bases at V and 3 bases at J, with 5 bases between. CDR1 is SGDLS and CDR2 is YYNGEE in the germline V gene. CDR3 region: CASSPVYNEQFF. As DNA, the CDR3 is TGTGCCAGCAGCCCGGTCTACAATGAGCAGTTCTTC.

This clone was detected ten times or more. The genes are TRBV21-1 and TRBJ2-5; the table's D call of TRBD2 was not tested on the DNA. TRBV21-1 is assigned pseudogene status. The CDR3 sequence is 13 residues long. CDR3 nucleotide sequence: TGTGCCGTAAGACTAGCGGGTCAAGAGACCCAGTACTTC. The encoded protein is CAVRLAGQETQYF.

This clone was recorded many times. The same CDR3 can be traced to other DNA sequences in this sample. The CDR3 DNA follows: TGTGCCAGCAGCCTAGATGGGACAGGGGGCAATTCACCCCTCCACTTT. It is translated as CASSLDGTGGNSPLHF. The chain couples TRBV7-9 to TRBJ1-6; 12 bases agree with TRBD1. V lost 5 bases, J lost 7 bases, and 6 bases stayed unmatched. Germline V gives CDR1 SEHNR, CDR2 FQNEAQ (reference sequence). CDR3 length equals 16 residues.

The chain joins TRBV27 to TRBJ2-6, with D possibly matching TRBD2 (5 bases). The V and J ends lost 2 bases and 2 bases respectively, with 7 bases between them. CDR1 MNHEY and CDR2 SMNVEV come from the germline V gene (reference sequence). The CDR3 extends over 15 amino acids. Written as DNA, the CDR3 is TGTGCCAGCAGTTTACGGGGAGCTGGGGCCAACGTCCTGACTTTC. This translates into CASSLRGAGANVLTF.

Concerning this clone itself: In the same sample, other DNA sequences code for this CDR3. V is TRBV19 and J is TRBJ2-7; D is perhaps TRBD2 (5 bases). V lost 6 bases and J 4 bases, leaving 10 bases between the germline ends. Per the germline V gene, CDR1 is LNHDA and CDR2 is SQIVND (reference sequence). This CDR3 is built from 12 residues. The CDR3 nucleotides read TGTGCCAGTAGCATGGGAGCTTACGAGCAGTACTTC. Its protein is CASSMGAYEQYF.

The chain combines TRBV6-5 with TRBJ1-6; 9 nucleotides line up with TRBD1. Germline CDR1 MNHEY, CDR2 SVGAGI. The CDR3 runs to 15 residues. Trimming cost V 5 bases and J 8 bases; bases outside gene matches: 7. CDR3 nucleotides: TGTGCCAGCAGTAGGGCCGGGACAGGGTATTCACCCCTCCACTTT. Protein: CASSRAGTGYSPLHF.

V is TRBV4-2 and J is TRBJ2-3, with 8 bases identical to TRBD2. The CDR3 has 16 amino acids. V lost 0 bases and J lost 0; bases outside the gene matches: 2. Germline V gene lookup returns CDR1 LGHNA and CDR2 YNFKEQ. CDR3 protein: CASSQDPGGSTDTQYF. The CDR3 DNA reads TGTGCCAGCAGCCAAGATCCGGGGGGGAGCACAGATACGCAGTATTTT.

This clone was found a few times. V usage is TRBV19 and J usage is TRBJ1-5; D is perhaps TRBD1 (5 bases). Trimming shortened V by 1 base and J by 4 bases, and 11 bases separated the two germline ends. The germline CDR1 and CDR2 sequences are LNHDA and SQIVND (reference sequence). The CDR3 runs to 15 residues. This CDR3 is CASSIGPTANQPQHF. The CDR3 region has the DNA TGTGCCAGTAGTATAGGGCCGACAGCGAATCAGCCCCAGCATTTT. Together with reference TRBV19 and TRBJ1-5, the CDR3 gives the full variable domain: DGGITQSPKYLFRKEGQNVTLSCEQNLNHDAMYWYRQDPGQGLRLIYYSQIVNDFQKGDIAEGYSVSREKKESFPLTVTSAQKNPTAFYLCASSIGPTANQPQHFGDGTRLSIL.

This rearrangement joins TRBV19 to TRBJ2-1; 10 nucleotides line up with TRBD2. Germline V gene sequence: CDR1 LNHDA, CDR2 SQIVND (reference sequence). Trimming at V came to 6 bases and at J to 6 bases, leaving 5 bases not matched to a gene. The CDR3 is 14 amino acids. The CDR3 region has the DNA TGTGCCAGTAGCCTAGCGGGAGTCGTCAATGAGCAGTTCTTC. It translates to CASSLAGVVNEQFF.

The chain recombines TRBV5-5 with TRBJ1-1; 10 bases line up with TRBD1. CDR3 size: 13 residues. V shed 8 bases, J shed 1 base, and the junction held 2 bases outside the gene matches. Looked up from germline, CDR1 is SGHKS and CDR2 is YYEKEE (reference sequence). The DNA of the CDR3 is TGTGCCAGTGGGACAGGGGCGAACACTGAAGCTTTCTTT. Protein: CASGTGANTEAFF.

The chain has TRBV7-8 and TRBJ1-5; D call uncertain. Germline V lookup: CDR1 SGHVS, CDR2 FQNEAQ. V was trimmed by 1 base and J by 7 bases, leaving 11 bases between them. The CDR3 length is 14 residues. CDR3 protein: CASSLGGLLQPQHF. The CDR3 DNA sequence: TGTGCCAGCAGCTTAGGCGGGCTCCTCCAGCCCCAGCATTTT.